This record concerns one TCR beta chain sequence. Its antigen is unidentified. Using its own MiXCR run on the RT-PCR reads, TCRdb lists one record per CDR3 protein. The table has hundreds of thousands of distinct CDR3 sequences, less than 20% seen once. The data are from a study of response to subunit inactivated influenza vaccine. General study findings and limits: Each seasonal influenza vaccination, the authors suggested, recruits few new T cells.

V shed 4 bases and J 3 bases; nucleotides not matched to a gene: 7. Germline values: CDR1 ENHRY, CDR2 SYGVKD. CDR3 length: 16 residues. Sequenced here: PBMCs from blood, sampled roughly 5 days after vaccination. The receptor was isolated from a man aged 45-65 years who received an inactivated influenza vaccine. The gene calls are TRBV10-3 and TRBJ2-5; 11 bases agree with TRBD2. In nucleotides, the CDR3 is TGTGCCATCAGTGGTGGGACTAGCGGAGATAAAGAGACCCAGTACTTC. This sequence encodes CAISGGTSGDKETQYF.